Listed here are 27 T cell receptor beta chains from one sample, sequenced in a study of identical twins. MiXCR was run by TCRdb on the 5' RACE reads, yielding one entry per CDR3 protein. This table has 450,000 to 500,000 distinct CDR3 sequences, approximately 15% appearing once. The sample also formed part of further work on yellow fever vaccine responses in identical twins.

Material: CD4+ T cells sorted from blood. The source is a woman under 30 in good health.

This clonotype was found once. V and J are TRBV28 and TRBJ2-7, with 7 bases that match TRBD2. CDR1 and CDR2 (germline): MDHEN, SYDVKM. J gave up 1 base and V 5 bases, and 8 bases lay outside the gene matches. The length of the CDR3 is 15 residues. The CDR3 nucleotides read TGTGCCAGCAGTGCCCCAGCCGGGGGGTCCTACGAGCAGTACTTC. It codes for CASSAPAGGSYEQYF.

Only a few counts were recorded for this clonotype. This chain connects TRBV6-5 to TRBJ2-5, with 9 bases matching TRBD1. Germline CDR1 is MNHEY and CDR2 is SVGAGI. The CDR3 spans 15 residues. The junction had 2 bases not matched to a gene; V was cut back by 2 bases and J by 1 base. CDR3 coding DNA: TGTGCCAGCAGTTACGGGACAGGGCCCCAAGAGACCCAGTACTTC. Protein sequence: CASSYGTGPQETQYF.

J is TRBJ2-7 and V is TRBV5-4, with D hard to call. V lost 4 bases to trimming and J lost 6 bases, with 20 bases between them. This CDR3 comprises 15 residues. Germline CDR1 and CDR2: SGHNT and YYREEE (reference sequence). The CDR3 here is CASSLDWAARSEQYF. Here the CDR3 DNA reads TGTGCCAGCAGCCTGGATTGGGCGGCGCGAAGCGAGCAGTACTTC.

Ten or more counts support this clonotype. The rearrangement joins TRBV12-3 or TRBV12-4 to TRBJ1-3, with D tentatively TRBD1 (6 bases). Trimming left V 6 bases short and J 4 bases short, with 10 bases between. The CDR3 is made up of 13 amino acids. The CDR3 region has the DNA TGTGCCAGCAGCCCCGGACAGGGAAACACCATATATTTT. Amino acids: CASSPGQGNTIYF.

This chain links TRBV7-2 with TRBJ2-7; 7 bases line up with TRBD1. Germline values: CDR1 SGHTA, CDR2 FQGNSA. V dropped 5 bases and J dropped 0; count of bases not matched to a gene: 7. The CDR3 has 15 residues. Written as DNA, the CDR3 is TGTGCCAGCAGCCATCCGGGACAGACCTCCTACGAGCAGTACTTC. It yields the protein CASSHPGQTSYEQYF.

CDR3 in DNA: TGCGCCAGCAGCCTCCGGGACATGTCCTACGAGCAGTACTTC. It encodes CASSLRDMSYEQYF. The V and J genes are TRBV5-1 and TRBJ2-7; weak D call: TRBD1 (6 bases). The ends were cut back, 4 bases at V and 1 base at J, with 12 bases in the middle. The CDR3 loop spans 14 amino acids. Germline CDR1 SGHRS, CDR2 YFSETQ.

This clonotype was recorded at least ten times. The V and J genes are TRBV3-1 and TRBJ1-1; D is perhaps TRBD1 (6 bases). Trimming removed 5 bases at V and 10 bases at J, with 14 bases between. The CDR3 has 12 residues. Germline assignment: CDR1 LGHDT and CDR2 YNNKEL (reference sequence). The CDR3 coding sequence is TGTGCCAGCAGCGACCTAAGGGGGGGAGCTTTCTTT. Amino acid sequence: CASSDLRGGAFF.

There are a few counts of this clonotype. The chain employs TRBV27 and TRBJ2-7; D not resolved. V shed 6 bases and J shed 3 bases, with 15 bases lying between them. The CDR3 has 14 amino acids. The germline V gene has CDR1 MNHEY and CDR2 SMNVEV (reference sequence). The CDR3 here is CASRAISDLYEQYF. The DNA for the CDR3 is TGTGCCAGCAGAGCAATATCTGACCTCTACGAGCAGTACTTC.

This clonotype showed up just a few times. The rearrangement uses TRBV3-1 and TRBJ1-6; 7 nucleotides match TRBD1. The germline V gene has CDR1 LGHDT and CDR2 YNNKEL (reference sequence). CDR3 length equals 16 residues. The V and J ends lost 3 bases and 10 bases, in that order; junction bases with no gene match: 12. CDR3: CASSQRTGWGVSPLHF. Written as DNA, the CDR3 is TGTGCCAGCAGCCAGAGGACAGGTTGGGGGGTGTCACCCCTCCACTTT.

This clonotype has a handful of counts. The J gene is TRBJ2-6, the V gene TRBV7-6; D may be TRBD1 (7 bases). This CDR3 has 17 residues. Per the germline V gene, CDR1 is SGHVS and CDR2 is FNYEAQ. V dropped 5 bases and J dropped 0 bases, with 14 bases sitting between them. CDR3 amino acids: CASSPRGTASGANVLTF. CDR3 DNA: TGTGCCAGCAGCCCTCGGGGGACAGCCTCTGGGGCCAACGTCCTGACTTTC.

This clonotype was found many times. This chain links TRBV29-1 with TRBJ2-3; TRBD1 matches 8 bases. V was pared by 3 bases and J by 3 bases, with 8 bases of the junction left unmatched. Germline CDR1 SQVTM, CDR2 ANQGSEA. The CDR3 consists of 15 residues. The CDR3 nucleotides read TGCAGCGTTGAGGGGCAGGGGGCGCGGACAGATACGCAGTATTTT. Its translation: CSVEGQGARTDTQYF.

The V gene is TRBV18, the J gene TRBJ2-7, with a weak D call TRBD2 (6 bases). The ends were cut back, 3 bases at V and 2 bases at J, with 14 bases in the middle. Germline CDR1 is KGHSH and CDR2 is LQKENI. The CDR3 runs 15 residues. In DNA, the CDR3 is TGTGCCAGCTCACCGAACTCTAAGCGGGCCTACGAGCAGTACTTC. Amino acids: CASSPNSKRAYEQYF. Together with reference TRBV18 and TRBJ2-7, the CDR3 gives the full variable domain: NAGVMQNPRHLVRRRGQEARLRCSPMKGHSHVYWYRQLPEEGLKFMVYLQKENIIDESGMPKERFSAEFPKEGPSILRIQQVVRGDSAAYFCASSPNSKRAYEQYFGPGTRLTVT.

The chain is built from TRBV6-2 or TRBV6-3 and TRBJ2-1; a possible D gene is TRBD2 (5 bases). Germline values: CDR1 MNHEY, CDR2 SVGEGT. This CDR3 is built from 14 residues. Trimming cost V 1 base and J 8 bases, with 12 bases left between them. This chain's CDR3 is CASSYLRDWDEQFF. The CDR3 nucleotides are TGTGCCAGCAGTTACTTACGGGATTGGGATGAGCAGTTCTTC.

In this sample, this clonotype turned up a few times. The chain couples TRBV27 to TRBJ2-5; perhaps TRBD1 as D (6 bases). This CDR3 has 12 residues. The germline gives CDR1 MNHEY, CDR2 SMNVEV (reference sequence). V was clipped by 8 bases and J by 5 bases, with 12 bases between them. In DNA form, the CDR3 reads TGTGCCAGCCGGCCAGGGGCGGAGACCCAGTACTTC. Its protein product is CASRPGAETQYF.

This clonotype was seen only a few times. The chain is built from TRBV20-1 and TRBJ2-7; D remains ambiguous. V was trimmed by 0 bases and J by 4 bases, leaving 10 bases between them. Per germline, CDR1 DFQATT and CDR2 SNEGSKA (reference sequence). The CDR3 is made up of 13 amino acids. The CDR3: CSARDSSPYEQYF. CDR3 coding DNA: TGCAGTGCTAGAGACTCTTCCCCATACGAGCAGTACTTC.

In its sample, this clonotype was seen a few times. The CDR3 bases are TGTGCCAGCAACCCGGGGAGATCCTACGAGCAGTACTTC. Amino acid sequence: CASNPGRSYEQYF. This chain uses TRBV6-1 with TRBJ2-7; possibly TRBD2 for D (5 bases). This CDR3 contains 13 residues. CDR1 MNHNS and CDR2 SASEGT come from the germline V gene. V was pared by 7 bases and J by 1 base, with 11 bases between.

The CDR3 DNA reads as TGCAGTGCCCGACAGGGTGGAAACACCATATATTTT. Protein product: CSARQGGNTIYF. J is TRBJ1-3 and V is TRBV20-1; 7 nucleotides agree with TRBD1. V trimming: 6 bases; J trimming: 3 bases; junction bases outside the gene matches: 2. Per germline, CDR1 DFQATT and CDR2 SNEGSKA (reference sequence). The CDR3 is 12 amino acids.

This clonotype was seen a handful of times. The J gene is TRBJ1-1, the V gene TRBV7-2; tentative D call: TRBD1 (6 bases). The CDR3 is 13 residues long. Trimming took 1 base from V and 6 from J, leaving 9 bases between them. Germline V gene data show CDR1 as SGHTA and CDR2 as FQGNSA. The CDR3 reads CASSLDEGAEAFF. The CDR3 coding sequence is TGTGCCAGCAGCTTAGACGAGGGGGCTGAAGCTTTCTTT.

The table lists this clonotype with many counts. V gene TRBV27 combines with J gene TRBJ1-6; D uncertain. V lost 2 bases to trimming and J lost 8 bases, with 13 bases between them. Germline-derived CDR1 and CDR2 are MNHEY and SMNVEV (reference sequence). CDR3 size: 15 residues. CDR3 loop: CASSLLLRRDSPLHF. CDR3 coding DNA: TGTGCCAGCAGTTTACTTCTGAGGAGGGATTCACCCCTCCACTTT.

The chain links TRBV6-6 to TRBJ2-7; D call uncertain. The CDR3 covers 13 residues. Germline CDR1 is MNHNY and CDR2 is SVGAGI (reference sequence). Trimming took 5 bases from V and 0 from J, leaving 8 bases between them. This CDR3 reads CASSDNYSYEQYF. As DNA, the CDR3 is TGTGCCAGCAGTGACAACTACTCCTACGAGCAGTACTTC.

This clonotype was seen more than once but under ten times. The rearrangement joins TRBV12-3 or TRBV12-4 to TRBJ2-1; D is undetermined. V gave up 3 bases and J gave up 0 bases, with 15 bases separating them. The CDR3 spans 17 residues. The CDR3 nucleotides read TGTGCCAGCAGTTTGCTCTCTCACCGAAGCTCCTACAATGAGCAGTTCTTC. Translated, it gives CASSLLSHRSSYNEQFF.

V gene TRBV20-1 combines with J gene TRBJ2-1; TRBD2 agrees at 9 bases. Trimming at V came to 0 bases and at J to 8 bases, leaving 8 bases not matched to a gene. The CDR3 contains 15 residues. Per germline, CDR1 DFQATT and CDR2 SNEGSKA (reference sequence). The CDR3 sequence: CSARDGRTSAHEQFF. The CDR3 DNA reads TGCAGTGCTAGAGATGGGCGGACTAGCGCCCATGAGCAGTTCTTC.

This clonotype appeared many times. The CDR3 loop reads CATSIPYGLNEQFF. Written as DNA, the CDR3 is TGTGCCACCAGCATCCCGTACGGCCTCAATGAGCAGTTCTTC. The V and J genes are TRBV15 and TRBJ2-1; D remains unclear. Germline loops: CDR1 LNHNV, CDR2 YYDKDF (reference sequence). The CDR3 consists of 14 residues. Trimming took 4 bases from V and 6 from J, leaving 13 bases between them.

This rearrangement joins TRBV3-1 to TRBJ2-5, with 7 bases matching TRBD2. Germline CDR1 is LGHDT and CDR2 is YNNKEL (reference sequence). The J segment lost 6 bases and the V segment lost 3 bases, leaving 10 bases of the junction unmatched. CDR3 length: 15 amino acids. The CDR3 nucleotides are TGTGCCAGCAGCCAGAATTTAGCGGGTGAAAAGACCCAGTACTTC. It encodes CASSQNLAGEKTQYF.

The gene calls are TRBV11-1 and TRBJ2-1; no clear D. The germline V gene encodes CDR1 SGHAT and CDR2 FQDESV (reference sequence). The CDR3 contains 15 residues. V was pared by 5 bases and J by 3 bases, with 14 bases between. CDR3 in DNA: TGTGCCAGCAGCCTCGACGTCGGGTTCTACAATGAGCAGTTCTTC. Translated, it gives CASSLDVGFYNEQFF.

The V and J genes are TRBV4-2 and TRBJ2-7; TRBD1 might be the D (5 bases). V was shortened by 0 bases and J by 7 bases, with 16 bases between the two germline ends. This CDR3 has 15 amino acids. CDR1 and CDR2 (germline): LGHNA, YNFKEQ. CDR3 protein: CASSQDGAAPSEQYF. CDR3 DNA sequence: TGTGCCAGCAGCCAAGATGGGGCAGCCCCGAGTGAGCAGTACTTC.

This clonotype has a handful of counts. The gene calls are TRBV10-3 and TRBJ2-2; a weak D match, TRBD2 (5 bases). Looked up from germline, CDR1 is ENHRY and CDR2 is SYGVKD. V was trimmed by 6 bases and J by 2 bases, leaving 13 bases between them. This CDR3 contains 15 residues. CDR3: CAIRPGSINTGELFF. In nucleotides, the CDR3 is TGTGCCATCAGACCTGGGAGTATCAACACCGGGGAGCTGTTTTTT.